This T cell receptor beta chain stems from a study of metastatic and nonmetastatic thyroid tumors. The wider study: Malignant and benign thyroid patients had repertoires compared in peripheral blood and tumor or nodule tissue. Study conclusions and caveats: Reports indicated that malignant thyroid tumors showed significantly higher TCR beta diversity than benign nodules did, in blood and tumor.

All patients were untreated before thyroid surgery. This clone was counted a single time. The target antigen is unknown. One junction end disagrees with the germline gene, perhaps due to a read error. The authors' processing: The distant-metastasis classifier for papillary thyroid cancer was built from CDR3 differences across clinicopathological groups. TCRdb reprocessed the PCR reads via MiXCR. For this entry, the V and J calls and clone size follow TCRdb and not the study's own pipeline. There are about 23,000 clones in the sample; 20% to 30% occur only once, and about 18% lies in the top ten. From germline, CDR1 is MNHNS and CDR2 SASEGT. CDR3 length equals 14 residues.

This clonotype originated in a male donor with papillary thyroid cancer or a benign thyroid nodule (not recorded which). Some clones in this sample may be carry-over from other donors' samples. The chain uses TRBV6-1 and TRBJ1-1; D unclear. What was sequenced was blood. The CDR3 DNA follows: TGTGCCTGCAGTGCCGGAGTTCTAAACACTGAAGCTGTCTTT. Protein product: CACSAGVLNTEAVF.